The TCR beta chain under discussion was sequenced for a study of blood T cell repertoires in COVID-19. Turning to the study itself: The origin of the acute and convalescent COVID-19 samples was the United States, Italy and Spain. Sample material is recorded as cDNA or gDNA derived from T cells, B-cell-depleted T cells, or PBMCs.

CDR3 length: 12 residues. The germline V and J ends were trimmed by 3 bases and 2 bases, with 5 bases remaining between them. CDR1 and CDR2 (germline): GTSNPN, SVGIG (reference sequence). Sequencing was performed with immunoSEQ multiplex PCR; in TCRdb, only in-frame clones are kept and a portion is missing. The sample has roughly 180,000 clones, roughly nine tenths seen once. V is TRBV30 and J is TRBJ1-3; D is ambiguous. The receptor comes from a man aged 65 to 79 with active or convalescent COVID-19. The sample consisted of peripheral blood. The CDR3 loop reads CAWREPGNTIYF. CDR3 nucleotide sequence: TGTGCCTGGAGGGAGCCTGGAAACACCATATATTTT.